These 22 T cell receptor beta chains came from one sample sequenced in a study of cytomegalovirus exposure and HLA in healthy donors. PCR employed 60 Vbeta and 13 Jbeta primers. The repertoire was sequenced with immunoSEQ multiplex PCR; TCRdb's copy has only in-frame clones and lacks some. The data hold about 160,000 clones, with roughly 77% observed a single time. Sequenced: PBMCs. These receptors all come from a human donor in good health.

The chain is built from TRBV5-1 and TRBJ2-3, with D uncertain. V was clipped by 0 bases and J by 6 bases, with 14 bases between them. The CDR3 has 15 amino acids. Germline V lookup: CDR1 SGHRS, CDR2 YFSETQ. Here the CDR3 reads CASSLVLDVFDTQYF. The CDR3 DNA reads TGCGCCAGCAGCTTGGTTCTAGATGTTTTCGATACGCAGTATTTT.

This chain uses TRBV5-1 with TRBJ2-7; no clear D gene. Per germline, CDR1 SGHRS and CDR2 YFSETQ. CDR3 size: 15 residues. Trimming took off 0 bases at V and 0 bases at J, with 10 bases between the two ends. The CDR3 loop reads CASSLGTESSYEQYF. CDR3 DNA sequence: TGCGCCAGCAGCTTGGGTACAGAGAGCTCCTACGAGCAGTACTTC. The entire variable domain, with the rest obtained from reference TRBV5-1 and TRBJ2-7, is as follows: KAGVTQTPRYLIKTRGQQVTLSCSPISGHRSVSWYQQTPGQGLQFLFEYFSETQRNKGNFPGRFSGRQFSNSRSEMNVSTLELGDSALYLCASSLGTESSYEQYFGPGTRLTVT.

Only one count was recorded for this clone. This chain connects TRBV7-8 to TRBJ2-3; the match to TRBD2 covers 11 bases. The V gene end was trimmed by 6 bases and the J gene end by 2 bases; junction bases not matched to a gene: 10. The CDR3 is made up of 17 amino acids. Germline CDR1 reads SGHVS; CDR2 reads FQNEAQ. Here the CDR3 reads CASRRTSGLVATDTQYF. CDR3 bases: TGTGCCAGCAGGCGGACTAGCGGGCTCGTAGCCACAGATACGCAGTATTTT.

This chain uses TRBV13 with TRBJ2-3; possibly TRBD2 for D (5 bases). V gave up 0 bases and J gave up 2 bases, with 18 bases separating them. Germline CDR1 reads PRHDT; CDR2 reads FYEKMQ (reference sequence). The CDR3 extends over 18 amino acids. The CDR3 loop is CASSLGITEGLVTDTQYF. The CDR3, as DNA: TGTGCCAGCAGCTTAGGGATTACCGAGGGTTTGGTCACAGATACGCAGTATTTT.

The chain uses TRBV19 and TRBJ1-5, with TRBD1 matching over 7 bases. V trimming: 3 bases; J trimming: 3 bases; junction bases outside the gene matches: 5. The V gene's germline CDR1 is LNHDA and CDR2 SQIVND (reference sequence). The CDR3 loop spans 15 amino acids. CDR3: CASSIRQGVNQPQHF. In DNA form, the CDR3 reads TGTGCCAGTAGTATCCGACAGGGAGTCAATCAGCCCCAGCATTTT.

V and J are TRBV2 and TRBJ1-2, with 8 bases lining up with TRBD1. Germline assignment: CDR1 SNHLY and CDR2 FYNNEI. This CDR3 is built from 16 residues. V lost 4 bases, J lost 2 bases, and 9 bases stayed unmatched. Here the CDR3 DNA reads TGTGCCAGCAGTGGTATGGCAGGGGGCGCAAACTATGGCTACACCTTC. It codes for CASSGMAGGANYGYTF.

This sequence joins TRBV5-1 and TRBJ1-2, with 8 bases that match TRBD1. Trimming removed 0 bases from V and 4 bases from J; junction bases left unmatched: 2. CDR1 and CDR2 from the germline V gene are SGHRS and YFSETQ. This CDR3 comprises 14 residues. The CDR3, as DNA: TGCGCCAGCAGCTTGGACGACAGGGGCTATGGCTACACCTTC. Its protein product is CASSLDDRGYGYTF.

The chain uses TRBV12-5 and TRBJ2-3, with TRBD1 identical over 11 bases. Losses at the gene ends were 9 bases for V and 2 bases for J; bases not matched to a gene: 4. This CDR3 is 14 amino acids long. Germline V gene data show CDR1 as LGHNT and CDR2 as FRNRAP. The DNA for the CDR3 is TGTGCTAGCGGACAGGGGGCCAACACAGATACGCAGTATTTT. Its protein is CASGQGANTDTQYF.

The rearrangement uses TRBV7-8 and TRBJ2-7, with TRBD2 matching 10 bases. V trimming: 5 bases; J trimming: 2 bases; junction bases outside the gene matches: 9. Germline V CDR1 and CDR2: SGHVS, FQNEAQ. This CDR3 has 16 residues. CDR3 sequence reads: CASSGPKRGGTYEQYF. The CDR3, as DNA: TGTGCCAGCAGCGGCCCGAAGCGGGGGGGCACCTACGAGCAGTACTTC.

This chain joins TRBV15 and TRBJ1-3; D is uncertain. The CDR3 runs 17 residues. V gave up 0 bases and J gave up 2 bases, with 14 bases separating them. Per germline, CDR1 LNHNV and CDR2 YYDKDF (reference sequence). CDR3 region: CATSRDLGNRAGNTIYF. The CDR3 bases are TGTGCCACCAGCAGAGATTTGGGTAATCGGGCTGGAAACACCATATATTTT.

The chain is built from TRBV5-6 and TRBJ1-1; 8 bases align to TRBD1. The junction had 7 bases not matched to a gene; V was cut back by 0 bases and J by 3 bases. CDR1 SGHDT and CDR2 YYEEEE come from the germline V gene. This CDR3 has 16 amino acids. The CDR3: CASSLAAGGRDTEAFF. DNA of the CDR3: TGTGCCAGCAGCTTGGCGGCAGGGGGCAGGGACACTGAAGCTTTCTTT.

The chain couples TRBV9 to TRBJ2-6, with D maybe TRBD2 (5 bases). V was clipped by 2 bases and J by 2 bases, with 5 bases between them. CDR3 length: 14 amino acids. Per germline, CDR1 SGDLS and CDR2 YYNGEE. CDR3 loop: CASSVGAGANVLTF. CDR3 DNA: TGTGCCAGCAGCGTCGGGGCTGGGGCCAACGTCCTGACTTTC.

The chain links TRBV2 to TRBJ1-5; 7 bases agree with TRBD1. CDR1 and CDR2 from the germline V gene are SNHLY and FYNNEI. The CDR3 is 15 amino acids. Trimming took 0 bases from V and 6 from J; bases not matched to a gene: 5. CDR3 in DNA: TGTGCCAGCAGTGAAGCGAAGGGGGCTGGTCAGCCCCAGCATTTT. It codes for CASSEAKGAGQPQHF.

This clone is a singleton in its sample. The junction departs from germline at one end; a sequencing error may be responsible. The CDR3 region is CASSTTSNYGYPF. CDR3 nucleotide sequence: TGTGCCAGTAGTACAACGAGTAACTATGGCTACCCCTTC. The V call is TRBV19, the J call TRBJ1-2; D not certain. Germline values: CDR1 LNHDA, CDR2 SQIVND (reference sequence). The CDR3 is 13 amino acids.

This clone has just one count. The chain combines TRBV5-1 with TRBJ2-3; TRBD2 matches 16 bases. This CDR3 region has 20 residues. The junction had 8 bases not matched to a gene; V was cut back by 0 bases and J by 1 base. Germline values: CDR1 SGHRS, CDR2 YFSETQ. The CDR3 DNA reads TGCGCCAGCAGCTTGGTAGGGACTAGCGGGAGGGGTCGTGGCACAGATACGCAGTATTTT. Translating gives CASSLVGTSGRGRGTDTQYF.

This chain uses TRBV6-1 with TRBJ2-7; 8 bases line up with TRBD1. Germline CDR1 MNHNS, CDR2 SASEGT. This CDR3 is 16 amino acids long. V dropped 1 base and J dropped 2; count of bases not matched to a gene: 7. This chain's CDR3 is CASSEVYNRGTYEQYF. For the CDR3, the DNA is TGTGCCAGCAGTGAAGTCTATAACAGGGGGACCTACGAGCAGTACTTC.

This rearrangement joins TRBV27 to TRBJ1-1; weak D call: TRBD1 (5 bases). The CDR3 has 14 amino acids. Germline V gene data show CDR1 as MNHEY and CDR2 as SMNVEV (reference sequence). The germline V and J ends were trimmed by 3 bases and 0 bases, with 8 bases remaining between them. The CDR3 is CASSFAGMNTEAFF. CDR3 sequence (DNA): TGTGCCAGCAGTTTTGCAGGGATGAACACTGAAGCTTTCTTT.

The chain combines TRBV19 with TRBJ2-5; a possible D gene is TRBD2 (5 bases). Trimming removed 3 bases from V and 2 bases from J, with 16 bases in between. This CDR3 is built from 16 residues. Germline CDR1 LNHDA, CDR2 SQIVND (reference sequence). Here the CDR3 reads CASSIAGVATQETQYF. As DNA, the CDR3 is TGTGCCAGTAGTATCGCCGGGGTAGCTACTCAAGAGACCCAGTACTTC.

This clone was observed a handful of times. The chain employs TRBV27 and TRBJ1-1; D might be TRBD1 (5 bases). The germline V and J ends were trimmed by 3 bases and 7 bases, with 12 bases remaining between them. Germline V lookup: CDR1 MNHEY, CDR2 SMNVEV (reference sequence). The CDR3 loop spans 13 amino acids. This chain's CDR3 is CASSFSGGGEAFF. The CDR3 bases are TGTGCCAGCAGTTTCTCGGGCGGGGGTGAAGCTTTCTTT.

This rearrangement joins TRBV19 to TRBJ1-1; D perhaps matches TRBD1 (5 bases). Germline loops: CDR1 LNHDA, CDR2 SQIVND (reference sequence). The CDR3 spans 18 residues. Trimming shortened V by 0 bases and J by 3 bases, and 20 bases separated the two germline ends. Written as DNA, the CDR3 is TGTGCCAGTAGTATAGATCTGGGCGGCGACCGGGGGGACACTGAAGCTTTCTTT. Translated, it gives CASSIDLGGDRGDTEAFF.

The chain carries TRBV7-6 and TRBJ2-2, with D unclear. From germline, CDR1 is SGHVS and CDR2 FNYEAQ. This CDR3 is 17 amino acids long. Trimming shortened V by 4 bases and J by 4 bases, and 19 bases separated the two germline ends. The CDR3 protein is CASSSALSGTRTGELFF. The DNA of the CDR3 is TGTGCCAGCAGCTCCGCCCTGTCAGGCACACGCACCGGGGAGCTGTTTTTT.

J is TRBJ2-5 and V is TRBV11-2; 9 nucleotides match TRBD2. The J segment lost 5 bases and the V segment lost 1 base, leaving 8 bases of the junction unmatched. CDR3 length: 16 residues. The germline V gene encodes CDR1 SGHAT and CDR2 FQNNGV. In DNA form, the CDR3 reads TGTGCCAGCAGCTTAGGAAGTAGCGGGGGTTGGGAGACCCAGTACTTC. This encodes CASSLGSSGGWETQYF.